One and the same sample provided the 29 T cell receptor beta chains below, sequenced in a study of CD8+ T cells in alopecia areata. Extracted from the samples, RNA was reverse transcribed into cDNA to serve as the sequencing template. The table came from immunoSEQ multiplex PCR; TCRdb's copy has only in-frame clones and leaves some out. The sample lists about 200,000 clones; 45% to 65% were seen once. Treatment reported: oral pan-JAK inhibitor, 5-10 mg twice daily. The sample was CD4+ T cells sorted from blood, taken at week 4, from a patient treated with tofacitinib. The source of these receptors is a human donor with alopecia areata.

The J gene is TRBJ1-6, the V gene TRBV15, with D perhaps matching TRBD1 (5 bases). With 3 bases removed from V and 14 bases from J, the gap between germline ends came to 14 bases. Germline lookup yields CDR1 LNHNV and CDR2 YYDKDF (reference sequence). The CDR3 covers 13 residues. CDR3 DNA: TGTGCCACCAGCAGTGAACCGGGACCCTCCCTCCACTTT. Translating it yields CATSSEPGPSLHF.

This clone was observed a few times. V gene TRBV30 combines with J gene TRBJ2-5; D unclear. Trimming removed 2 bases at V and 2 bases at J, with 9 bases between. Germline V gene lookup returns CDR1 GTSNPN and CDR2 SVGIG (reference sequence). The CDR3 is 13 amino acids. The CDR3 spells CAWSYRGQETQYF. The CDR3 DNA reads TGTGCCTGGAGTTATAGAGGACAAGAGACCCAGTACTTC.

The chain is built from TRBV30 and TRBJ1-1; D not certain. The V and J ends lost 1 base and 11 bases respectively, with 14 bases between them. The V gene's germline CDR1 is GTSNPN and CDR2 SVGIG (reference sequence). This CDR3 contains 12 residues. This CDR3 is CAWSEGLIRAFF. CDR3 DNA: TGTGCCTGGAGTGAAGGTCTCATCCGGGCTTTCTTT.

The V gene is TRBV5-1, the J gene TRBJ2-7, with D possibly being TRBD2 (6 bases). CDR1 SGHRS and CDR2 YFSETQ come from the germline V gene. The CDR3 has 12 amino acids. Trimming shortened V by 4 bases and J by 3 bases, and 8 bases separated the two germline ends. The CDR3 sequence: CASSRTNYEQYF. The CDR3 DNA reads TGCGCCAGCAGCAGGACTAACTACGAGCAGTACTTC.

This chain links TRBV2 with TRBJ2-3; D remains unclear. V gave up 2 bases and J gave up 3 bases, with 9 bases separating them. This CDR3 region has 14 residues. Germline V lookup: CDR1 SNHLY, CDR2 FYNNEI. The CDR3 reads CASSENIMTDTQYF. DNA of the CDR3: TGTGCCAGCAGTGAAAACATCATGACAGATACGCAGTATTTT.

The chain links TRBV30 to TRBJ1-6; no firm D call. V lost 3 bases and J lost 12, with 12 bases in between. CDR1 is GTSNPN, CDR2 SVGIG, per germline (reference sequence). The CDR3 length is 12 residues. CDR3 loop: CAWSPVEGPLHF. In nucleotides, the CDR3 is TGTGCCTGGAGCCCGGTTGAGGGACCCCTCCACTTT.

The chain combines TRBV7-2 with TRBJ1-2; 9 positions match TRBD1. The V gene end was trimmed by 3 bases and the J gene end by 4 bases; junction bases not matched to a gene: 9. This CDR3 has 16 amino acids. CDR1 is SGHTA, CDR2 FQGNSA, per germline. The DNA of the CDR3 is TGTGCCAGCAGCTTGTTTACTTCGGGACAGGGCTATGGCTACACCTTC. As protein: CASSLFTSGQGYGYTF.

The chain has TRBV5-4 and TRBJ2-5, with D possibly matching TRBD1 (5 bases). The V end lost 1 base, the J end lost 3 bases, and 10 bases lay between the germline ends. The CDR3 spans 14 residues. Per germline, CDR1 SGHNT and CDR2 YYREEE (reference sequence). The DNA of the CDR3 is TGTGCCAGCAGCTTGATGCAGGGAAAAGAGACCCAGTACTTC. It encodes CASSLMQGKETQYF. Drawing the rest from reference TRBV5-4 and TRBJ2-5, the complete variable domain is ETGVTQSPTHLIKTRGQQVTLRCSSQSGHNTVSWYQQALGQGPQFIFQYYREEENGRGNFPPRFSGLQFPNYSSELNVNALELDDSALYLCASSLMQGKETQYFGPGTRLLVL.

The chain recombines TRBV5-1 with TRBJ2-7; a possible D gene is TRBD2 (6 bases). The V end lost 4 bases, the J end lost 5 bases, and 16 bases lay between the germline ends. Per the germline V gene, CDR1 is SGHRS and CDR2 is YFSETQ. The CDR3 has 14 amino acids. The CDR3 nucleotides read TGCGCCAGCAGCCACGGGGGATCTGGAAACGAGCAGTACTTC. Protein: CASSHGGSGNEQYF.

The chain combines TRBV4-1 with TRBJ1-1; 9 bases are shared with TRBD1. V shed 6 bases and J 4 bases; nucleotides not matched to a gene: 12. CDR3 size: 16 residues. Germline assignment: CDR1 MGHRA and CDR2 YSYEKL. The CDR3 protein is CASRSGNRGLVTEAFF. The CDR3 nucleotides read TGCGCCAGCAGATCGGGGAACAGGGGGCTAGTCACTGAAGCTTTCTTT.

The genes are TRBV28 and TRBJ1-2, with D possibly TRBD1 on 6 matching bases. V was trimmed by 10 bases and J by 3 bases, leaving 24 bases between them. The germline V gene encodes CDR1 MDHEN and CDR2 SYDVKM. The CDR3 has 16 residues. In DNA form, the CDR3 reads TGTGCCATACAGGGAGAGGGATGGGATGACTACTATGGCTACACCTTC. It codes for CAIQGEGWDDYYGYTF.

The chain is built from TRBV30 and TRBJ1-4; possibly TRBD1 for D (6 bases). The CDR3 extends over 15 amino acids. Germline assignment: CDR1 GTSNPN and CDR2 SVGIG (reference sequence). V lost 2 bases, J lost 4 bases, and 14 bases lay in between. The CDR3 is CAWSKGDTLNEKLFF. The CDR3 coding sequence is TGTGCCTGGAGTAAGGGGGACACCCTTAATGAAAAACTGTTTTTT.

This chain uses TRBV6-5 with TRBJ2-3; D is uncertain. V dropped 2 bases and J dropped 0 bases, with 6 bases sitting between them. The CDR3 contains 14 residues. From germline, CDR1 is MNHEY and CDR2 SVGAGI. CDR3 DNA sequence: TGTGCCAGCAGTTACAAGGAGAGCACAGATACGCAGTATTTT. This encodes CASSYKESTDTQYF.

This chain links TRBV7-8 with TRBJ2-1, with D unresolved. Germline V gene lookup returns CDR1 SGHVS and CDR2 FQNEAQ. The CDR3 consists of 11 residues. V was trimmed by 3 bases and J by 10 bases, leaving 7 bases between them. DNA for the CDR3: TGTGCCAGCAGCTTTCACAGAGAGCAGTTCTTC. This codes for CASSFHREQFF.

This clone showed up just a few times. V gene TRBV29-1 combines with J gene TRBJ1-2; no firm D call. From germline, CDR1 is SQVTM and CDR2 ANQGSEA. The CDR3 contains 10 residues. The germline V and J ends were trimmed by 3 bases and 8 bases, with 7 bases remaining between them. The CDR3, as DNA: TGCAGCGTTGATGCAGGAGGCTACACCTTC. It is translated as CSVDAGGYTF.

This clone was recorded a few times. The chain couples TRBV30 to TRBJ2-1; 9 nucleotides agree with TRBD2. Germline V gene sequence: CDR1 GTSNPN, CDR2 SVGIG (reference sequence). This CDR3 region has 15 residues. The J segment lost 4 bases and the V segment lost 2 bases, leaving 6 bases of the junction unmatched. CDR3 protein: CAWSFGRGGYNEQFF. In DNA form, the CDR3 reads TGTGCCTGGAGTTTCGGGCGGGGGGGGTACAATGAGCAGTTCTTC.

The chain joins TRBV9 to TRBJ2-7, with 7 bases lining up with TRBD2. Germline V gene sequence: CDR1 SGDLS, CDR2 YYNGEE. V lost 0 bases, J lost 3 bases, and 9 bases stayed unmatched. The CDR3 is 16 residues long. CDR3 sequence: CASSVGSLAEIYEQYF. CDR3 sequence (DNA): TGTGCCAGCAGCGTAGGTTCCCTAGCGGAAATCTACGAGCAGTACTTC. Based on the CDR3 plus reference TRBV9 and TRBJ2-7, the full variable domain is DSGVTQTPKHLITATGQRVTLRCSPRSGDLSVYWYQQSLDQGLQFLIQYYNGEERAKGNILERFSAQQFPDLHSELNLSSLELGDSALYFCASSVGSLAEIYEQYFGPGTRLTVT.

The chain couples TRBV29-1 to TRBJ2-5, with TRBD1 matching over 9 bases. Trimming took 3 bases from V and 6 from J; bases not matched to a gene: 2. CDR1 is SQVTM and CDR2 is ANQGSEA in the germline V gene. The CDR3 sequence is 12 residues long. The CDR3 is CSVDDRGKTQYF. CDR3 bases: TGCAGCGTTGACGACAGGGGGAAGACCCAGTACTTC.

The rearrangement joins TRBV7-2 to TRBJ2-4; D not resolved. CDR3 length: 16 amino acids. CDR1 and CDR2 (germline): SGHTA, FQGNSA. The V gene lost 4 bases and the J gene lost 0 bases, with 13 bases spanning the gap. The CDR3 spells CASSYQRLRAKNIQYF. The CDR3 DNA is TGTGCCAGCAGCTACCAGAGGTTAAGAGCCAAAAACATTCAGTACTTC.

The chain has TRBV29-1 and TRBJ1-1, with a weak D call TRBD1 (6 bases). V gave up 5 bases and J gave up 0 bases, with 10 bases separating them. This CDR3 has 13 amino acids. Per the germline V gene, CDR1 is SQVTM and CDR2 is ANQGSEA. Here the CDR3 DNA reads TGCAGCGTTCAAACAGGGATGAACACTGAAGCTTTCTTT. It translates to CSVQTGMNTEAFF.

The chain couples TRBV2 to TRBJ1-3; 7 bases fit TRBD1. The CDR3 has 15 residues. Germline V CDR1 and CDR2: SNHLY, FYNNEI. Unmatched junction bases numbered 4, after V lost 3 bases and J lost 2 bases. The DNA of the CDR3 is TGTGCCAGCAGTGACGAGGGACAGACTGGAAACACCATATATTTT. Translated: CASSDEGQTGNTIYF.

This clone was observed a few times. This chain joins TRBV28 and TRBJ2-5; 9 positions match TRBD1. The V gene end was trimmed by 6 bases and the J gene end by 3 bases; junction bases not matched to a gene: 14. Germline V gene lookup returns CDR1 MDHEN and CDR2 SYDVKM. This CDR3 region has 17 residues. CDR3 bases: TGTGCCAGCAGCACCACGATAGACCGGACAGGGGAAGAGACCCAGTACTTC. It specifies CASSTTIDRTGEETQYF.

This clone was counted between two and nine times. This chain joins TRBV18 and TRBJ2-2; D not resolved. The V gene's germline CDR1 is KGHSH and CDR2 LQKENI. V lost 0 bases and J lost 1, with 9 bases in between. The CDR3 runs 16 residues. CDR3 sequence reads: CASSPPFPRNTGELFF. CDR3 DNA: TGTGCCAGCTCACCACCGTTCCCACGGAACACCGGGGAGCTGTTTTTT.

CDR3: CASRNRGFLNTEAFF. CDR3 sequence (DNA): TGTGCCAGCAGAAACAGGGGATTTCTGAACACTGAAGCTTTCTTT. The chain recombines TRBV6-6 with TRBJ1-1; 7 nucleotides line up with TRBD1. CDR1 MNHNY and CDR2 SVGAGI come from the germline V gene (reference sequence). The trim removed 6 bases at V and 0 bases at J, leaving 7 bases unmatched. The CDR3 length is 15 residues.

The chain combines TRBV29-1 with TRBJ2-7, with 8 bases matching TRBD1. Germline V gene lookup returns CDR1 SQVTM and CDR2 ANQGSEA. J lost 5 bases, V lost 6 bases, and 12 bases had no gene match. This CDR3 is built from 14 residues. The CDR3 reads CSVGGGQGRNEQYF. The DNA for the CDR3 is TGCAGCGTGGGAGGAGGACAGGGTCGAAACGAGCAGTACTTC.

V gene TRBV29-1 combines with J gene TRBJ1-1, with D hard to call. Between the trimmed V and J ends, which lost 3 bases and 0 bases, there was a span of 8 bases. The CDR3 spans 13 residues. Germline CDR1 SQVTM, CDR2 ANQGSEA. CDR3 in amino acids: CSVDPALNTEAFF. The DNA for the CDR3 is TGCAGCGTTGATCCAGCCTTGAACACTGAAGCTTTCTTT.

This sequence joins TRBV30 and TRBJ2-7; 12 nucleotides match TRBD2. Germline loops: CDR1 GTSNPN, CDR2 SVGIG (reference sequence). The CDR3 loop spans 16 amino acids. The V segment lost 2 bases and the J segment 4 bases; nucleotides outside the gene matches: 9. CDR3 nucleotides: TGTGCCTGGAGTATTCCGACTAGCGGGGGAGTATACGAGCAGTACTTC. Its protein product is CAWSIPTSGGVYEQYF.

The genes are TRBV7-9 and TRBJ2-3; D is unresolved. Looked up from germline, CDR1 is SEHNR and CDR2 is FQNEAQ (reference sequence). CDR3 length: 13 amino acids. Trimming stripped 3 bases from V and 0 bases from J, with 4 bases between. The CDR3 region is CASSLLSTDTQYF. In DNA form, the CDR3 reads TGTGCCAGCAGCTTGCTTAGCACAGATACGCAGTATTTT.

The CDR3 spells CAWSVGGQGLYVGNSPLHF. CDR3 in DNA: TGTGCCTGGAGTGTAGGGGGACAGGGGCTATACGTCGGTAATTCACCCCTCCACTTT. The chain combines TRBV30 with TRBJ1-6, with 10 positions matching TRBD1. Germline V CDR1 and CDR2: GTSNPN, SVGIG (reference sequence). The CDR3 extends over 19 amino acids. V dropped 0 bases and J dropped 6; count of bases not matched to a gene: 14.